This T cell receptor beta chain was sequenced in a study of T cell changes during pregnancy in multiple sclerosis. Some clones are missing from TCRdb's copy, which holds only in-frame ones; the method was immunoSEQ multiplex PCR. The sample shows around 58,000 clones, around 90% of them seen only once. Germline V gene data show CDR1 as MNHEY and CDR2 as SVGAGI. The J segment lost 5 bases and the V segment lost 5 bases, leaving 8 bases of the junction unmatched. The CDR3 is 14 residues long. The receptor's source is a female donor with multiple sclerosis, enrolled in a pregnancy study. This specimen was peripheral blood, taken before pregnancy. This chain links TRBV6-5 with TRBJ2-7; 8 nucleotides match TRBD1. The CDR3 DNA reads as TGTGCCAGCAGTCAGGACAGGGTAAGGAACGAGCAGTACTTC. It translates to CASSQDRVRNEQYF.